The 16 T cell receptor beta chains below come from one sample, sequenced in a study of cytomegalovirus exposure and HLA in healthy donors. 13 Jbeta primers and 60 Vbeta primers were used for the PCR. The data were produced by immunoSEQ multiplex PCR, yet TCRdb's version contains in-frame clones alone and is incomplete. Here the sample spans tens of thousands of clones, 62% being singletons. The specimen was PBMCs. These receptors came from a male donor in good health and CMV-seropositive.

The genes are TRBV6-5 and TRBJ1-6; TRBD1 agrees at 9 bases. The V gene end was trimmed by 5 bases and the J gene end by 6 bases; junction bases not matched to a gene: 2. The CDR3 consists of 14 residues. The V gene's germline CDR1 is MNHEY and CDR2 SVGAGI. The CDR3, as DNA: TGTGCCAGCAGTCCGGGACAGGGTAATTCACCCCTCCACTTT. Encoded protein: CASSPGQGNSPLHF.

The chain joins TRBV7-9 to TRBJ1-3, with D perhaps matching TRBD1 (5 bases). Trimming left V 1 base short and J 0 bases short, with 16 bases between. Germline-derived CDR1 and CDR2 are SEHNR and FQNEAQ (reference sequence). The CDR3 totals 18 residues. The DNA for the CDR3 is TGTGCCAGCAGCTTAGTAGGGGCAGCGACCTTCTCTGGAAACACCATATATTTT. This translates into CASSLVGAATFSGNTIYF.

The chain employs TRBV7-3 and TRBJ1-2; D might be TRBD1 (6 bases). Trimming removed 2 bases from V and 0 bases from J, with 7 bases in between. Germline V lookup: CDR1 SGHTA, CDR2 FQGTGA. The CDR3 has 14 residues. DNA for the CDR3: TGTGCCAGCAGCTTAGAGGGGGCTAACTATGGCTACACCTTC. This sequence encodes CASSLEGANYGYTF.

This chain uses TRBV7-2 with TRBJ2-3; the D gene is possibly TRBD1 (6 bases). V lost 2 bases and J lost 1, with 7 bases in between. Germline CDR1 reads SGHTA; CDR2 reads FQGNSA. The CDR3 extends over 14 amino acids. The CDR3, as DNA: TGTGCCAGCAGCTTAAACAGGGGCACAGATACGCAGTATTTT. Protein product: CASSLNRGTDTQYF. Together with reference TRBV7-2 and TRBJ2-3, the CDR3 gives the full variable domain: GAGVSQSPSNKVTEKGKDVELRCDPISGHTALYWYRQSLGQGLEFLIYFQGNSAPDKSGLPSDRFSAERTGGSVSTLTIQRTQQEDSAVYLCASSLNRGTDTQYFGPGTRLTVL.

The chain has TRBV9 and TRBJ1-2; 7 nucleotides match TRBD1. The junction had 10 bases not matched to a gene; V was cut back by 4 bases and J by 4 bases. The CDR3 consists of 15 residues. The germline V gene encodes CDR1 SGDLS and CDR2 YYNGEE. As DNA, the CDR3 is TGTGCCAGCAGCTTAGACAGGGCCAGCTTCTATGGCTACACCTTC. Translated: CASSLDRASFYGYTF.

This clone was seen a handful of times. The chain couples TRBV5-4 to TRBJ1-2; 8 nucleotides line up with TRBD1. The CDR3 is 15 amino acids. With V trimmed by 4 bases and J by 8 bases, 13 bases remained unmatched. Germline lookup yields CDR1 SGHNT and CDR2 YYREEE (reference sequence). The CDR3: CASSRGQGAMGGYTF. The DNA for the CDR3 is TGTGCCAGCAGCCGGGGCCAGGGGGCTATGGGGGGCTACACCTTC.

This clone was observed a handful of times. The chain's CDR3 is CAISEQGANTEAFF. In DNA, the CDR3 is TGTGCCATCAGTGAACAGGGGGCCAACACTGAAGCTTTCTTT. The V gene is TRBV10-3, the J gene TRBJ1-1; 9 positions match TRBD1. The V segment lost 3 bases and the J segment 2 bases; nucleotides outside the gene matches: 1. Germline CDR1 is ENHRY and CDR2 is SYGVKD. The CDR3 runs to 14 residues.

This rearrangement joins TRBV7-9 to TRBJ1-2, with D perhaps matching TRBD1 (5 bases). CDR3 length: 13 amino acids. Trimming cost V 5 bases and J 8 bases, with 15 bases left between them. Per germline, CDR1 SEHNR and CDR2 FQNEAQ (reference sequence). CDR3 in DNA: TGTGCCAGCAGCCCGGACATTCGCTCGGGCTACACCTTC. Translating it yields CASSPDIRSGYTF.

CDR3 bases: TGTGCCAGCATATGGCGGGGGGGCCTTGGTGAGCAGTTCTTC. The encoded protein is CASIWRGGLGEQFF. This chain joins TRBV28 and TRBJ2-1; TRBD2 matches 9 bases. Germline V gene data show CDR1 as MDHEN and CDR2 as SYDVKM. V shed 7 bases and J 9 bases; nucleotides not matched to a gene: 10. The CDR3 totals 14 residues.

The genes are TRBV7-3 and TRBJ1-1; D not certain. The CDR3 totals 16 residues. The germline gives CDR1 SGHTA, CDR2 FQGTGA. V shed 2 bases and J shed 3 bases, with 16 bases lying between them. CDR3 in amino acids: CASSLDMLGADTEAFF. CDR3 sequence (DNA): TGTGCCAGCAGCTTAGATATGTTGGGCGCAGACACTGAAGCTTTCTTT.

The chain carries TRBV29-1 and TRBJ1-1; D is possibly TRBD1 (6 bases). Per the germline V gene, CDR1 is SQVTM and CDR2 is ANQGSEA. This CDR3 is built from 12 residues. Trimming stripped 6 bases from V and 1 base from J, with 9 bases between. The CDR3 region is CSVGQTNTEAFF. The CDR3 DNA reads TGCAGCGTCGGACAGACGAACACTGAAGCTTTCTTT.

This chain links TRBV7-9 with TRBJ2-1; tentatively, D is TRBD2 (6 bases). Germline V gene lookup returns CDR1 SEHNR and CDR2 FQNEAQ (reference sequence). V was shortened by 5 bases and J by 9 bases, with 14 bases between the two germline ends. The CDR3 sequence is 13 residues long. CDR3 region: CASSLEGSGEQFF. Written as DNA, the CDR3 is TGTGCCAGCAGCCTGGAGGGGTCGGGTGAGCAGTTCTTC.

This clone has a handful of counts. The chain uses TRBV27 and TRBJ2-1, with D possibly TRBD2 on 5 matching bases. CDR3 size: 13 residues. Trimming left V 4 bases short and J 4 bases short, with 8 bases between. Germline V gene data show CDR1 as MNHEY and CDR2 as SMNVEV (reference sequence). The CDR3, as DNA: TGTGCCAGCAGTTCTAGGACTTACAATGAGCAGTTCTTC. Translating it yields CASSSRTYNEQFF.

This clone occurred once. In DNA, the CDR3 is TGTGCCAGCTCAGCCTACAGAGATCTATACAATGAGCAGTTCTTC. Amino acid sequence: CASSAYRDLYNEQFF. The rearrangement uses TRBV18 and TRBJ2-1; D not resolved. The CDR3 spans 15 residues. CDR1 is KGHSH, CDR2 LQKENI, per germline. Trimming cost V 5 bases and J 4 bases, with 15 bases left between them.

V gene TRBV6-1 combines with J gene TRBJ1-1; 9 bases agree with TRBD1. V lost 10 bases, J lost 5 bases, and 11 bases stayed unmatched. CDR3 length equals 14 residues. Germline V lookup: CDR1 MNHNS, CDR2 SASEGT. The CDR3: CATTGQGRKTEAFF. DNA of the CDR3: TGTGCCACCACGGGACAGGGAAGGAAGACTGAAGCTTTCTTT.

For the CDR3, the DNA is TGTGCCATCGGGGATACAGGGGACACTGAAGCTTTCTTT. This gives the protein CAIGDTGDTEAFF. This chain joins TRBV10-3 and TRBJ1-1; 7 nucleotides agree with TRBD1. The CDR3 contains 13 residues. The V gene's germline CDR1 is ENHRY and CDR2 SYGVKD. Trimming took 8 bases from V and 3 from J; bases not matched to a gene: 6.